The clone carrying this TCR beta chain was counted a single time. The data originate from a study of cytotoxic CD8 clonotypes in ibrutinib-treated CLL. The germline V and J ends were trimmed by 2 bases and 6 bases, with 11 bases remaining between them. In germline, CDR1 is SGHKS, CDR2 YYEKEE (reference sequence). The CDR3 loop spans 14 amino acids. TCRdb's table, derived via immunoSEQ multiplex PCR, lists solely in-frame clones and lacks some. Of over 200,000 clones listed, 75% to 85% were seen once; the top ten hold over 9.5%. This specimen consisted of PBMCs, obtained after 12 months of ibrutinib treatment. This chain connects TRBV5-5 to TRBJ2-2; D ambiguous. The sequence derives from a human donor with chronic lymphocytic leukemia. The CDR3 bases are TGTGCCAGCAGCTTAAGCGAGTGGGCCGGGGAGCTGTTTTTT. Amino acid sequence: CASSLSEWAGELFF. Combining the CDR3 with reference TRBV5-5 and TRBJ2-2 gives the whole variable domain DAGVTQSPTHLIKTRGQQVTLRCSPISGHKSVSWYQQVLGQGPQFIFQYYEKEERGRGNFPDRFSARQFPNYSSELNVNALLLGDSALYLCASSLSEWAGELFFGEGSRLTVL.